This T cell receptor beta chain was observed in a study of shared clonotypes between healthy human individuals. Study summary: Donors consisted of two women and three men between 18 and 49. General study results and limits: A handful of donors showed sharing of about 4.6% of naive CD4 clonotypes. Clonotype sharing among donors was thought likely to change with sequencing depth.

Clones were read by immunoSEQ multiplex PCR, and TCRdb kept only the in-frame ones, dropping some. The sample contains over a million clones, about 84% of which appear only once. As for this clone: Its matching antigen is unknown.

This receptor was taken from a young man in good health. Some clones in this sample may be carry-over from other donors' samples. The specimen was memory CD4+ T cells from PBMCs. The subset is: CD45RA-negative fraction.

The CDR3 bases are TGTGCCACCGAGGCCCGTAGCTACAATGAGCAGTTCTTC. Amino acids: CATEARSYNEQFF. The chain joins TRBV15 to TRBJ2-1; D is undetermined. This CDR3 spans 13 amino acids. The V and J ends lost 8 bases and 3 bases respectively, with 11 bases between them. Germline V CDR1 and CDR2: LNHNV, YYDKDF (reference sequence).